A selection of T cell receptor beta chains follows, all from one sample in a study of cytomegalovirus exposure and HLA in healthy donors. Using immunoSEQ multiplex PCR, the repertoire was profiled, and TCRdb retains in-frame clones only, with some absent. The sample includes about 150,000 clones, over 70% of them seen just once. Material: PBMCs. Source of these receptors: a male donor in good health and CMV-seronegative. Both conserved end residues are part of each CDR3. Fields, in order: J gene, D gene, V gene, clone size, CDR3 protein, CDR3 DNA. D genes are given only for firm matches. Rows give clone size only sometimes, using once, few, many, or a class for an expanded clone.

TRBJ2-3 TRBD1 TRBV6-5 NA CASSPGQYFTDTQYF TGTGCCAGCAGCCCGGGACAGTACTTTACGGATACGCAGTATTTT
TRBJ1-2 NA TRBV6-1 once CASSELGPGTAAHGYTF TGTGCCAGCAGTGAACTCGGCCCTGGAACAGCCGCCCATGGCTACACCTTC
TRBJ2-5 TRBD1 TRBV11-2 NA CASSFDRGTQETQYF TGTGCCAGCAGCTTTGACAGGGGGACCCAAGAGACCCAGTACTTC
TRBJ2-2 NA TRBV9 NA CASSVASRGTGELFF TGTGCCAGCAGCGTAGCTAGTCGAGGCACCGGGGAGCTGTTTTTT
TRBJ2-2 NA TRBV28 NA CASNLRQGFRELFF TGTGCCAGCAACCTTCGGCAGGGTTTCCGGGAGCTGTTTTTT
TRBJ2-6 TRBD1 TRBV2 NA CASTTDRERAGANVLTF TGTGCCAGCACTACGGACAGGGAGAGGGCTGGGGCCAACGTCCTGACTTTC
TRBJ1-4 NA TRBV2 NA CASSVAGHNEKLFF TGTGCCAGCAGTGTGGCGGGGCACAATGAAAAACTGTTTTTT
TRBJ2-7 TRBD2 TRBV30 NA CAWSGFGTSASYEQYF TGTGCCTGGAGCGGATTTGGGACTAGCGCTTCCTACGAGCAGTACTTC
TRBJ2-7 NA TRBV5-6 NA CASSLRVSYEQYF TGTGCCAGCAGCCTGCGGGTCTCCTACGAGCAGTACTTC
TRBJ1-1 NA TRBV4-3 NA CASSQDRGGAMNTEAFF TGCGCCAGCAGCCAAGATAGAGGGGGTGCCATGAACACTGAAGCTTTCTTT
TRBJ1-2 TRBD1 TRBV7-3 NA CASSAQGAYGYTF TGTGCCAGCAGCGCTCAGGGGGCATATGGCTACACCTTC
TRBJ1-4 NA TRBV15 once CATSRDGGPEKLFF TGTGCCACCAGCAGAGATGGCGGGCCTGAAAAACTGTTTTTT
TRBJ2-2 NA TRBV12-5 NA CASGLMRGNTGELFF TGTGCTAGTGGTTTGATGCGGGGAAACACCGGGGAGCTGTTTTTT
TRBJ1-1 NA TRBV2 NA CASSDTMGANTEAFF TGTGCCAGCAGTGACACAATGGGGGCCAACACTGAAGCTTTCTTT
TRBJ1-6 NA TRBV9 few CASSPGTQRISPLHF TGTGCCAGCAGCCCAGGGACTCAACGCATCTCACCCCTCCACTTT
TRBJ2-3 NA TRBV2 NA CASSEGGRSTDTQYF TGTGCCAGCAGTGAGGGGGGTAGGAGCACAGATACGCAGTATTTT
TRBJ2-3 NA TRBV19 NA CASSPREAVTDTQYF TGTGCCAGTAGTCCGCGGGAAGCGGTCACAGATACGCAGTATTTT
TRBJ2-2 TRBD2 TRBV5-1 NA CASSLTILAGETGELFF TGCGCCAGCAGCTTGACGATACTAGCGGGGGAAACCGGGGAGCTGTTTTTT
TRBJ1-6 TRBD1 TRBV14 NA CASSLTEGDSDNSPLHF TGTGCCAGCAGCCTCACAGAGGGGGACAGTGATAATTCACCCCTCCACTTT
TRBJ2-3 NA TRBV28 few CASSLSISGTDTQYF TGTGCCAGCAGTTTATCCATCTCAGGCACAGATACGCAGTATTTT
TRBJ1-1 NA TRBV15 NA CATSTRSTRPGEAFF TGTGCCACCAGCACGAGGTCAACGCGCCCGGGTGAAGCTTTCTTT
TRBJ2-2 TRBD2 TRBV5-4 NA CASSWTSGRSTGELFF TGTGCCAGCAGCTGGACTAGCGGGAGGTCCACCGGGGAGCTGTTTTTT
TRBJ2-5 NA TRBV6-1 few CASSELYGGQGQETQYF TGTGCCAGCAGTGAACTATACGGGGGGCAGGGCCAAGAGACCCAGTACTTC
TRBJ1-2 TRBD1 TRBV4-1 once CASSQSPGTVYGYTF TGCGCCAGCAGCCAATCGCCCGGGACAGTCTATGGCTACACCTTC